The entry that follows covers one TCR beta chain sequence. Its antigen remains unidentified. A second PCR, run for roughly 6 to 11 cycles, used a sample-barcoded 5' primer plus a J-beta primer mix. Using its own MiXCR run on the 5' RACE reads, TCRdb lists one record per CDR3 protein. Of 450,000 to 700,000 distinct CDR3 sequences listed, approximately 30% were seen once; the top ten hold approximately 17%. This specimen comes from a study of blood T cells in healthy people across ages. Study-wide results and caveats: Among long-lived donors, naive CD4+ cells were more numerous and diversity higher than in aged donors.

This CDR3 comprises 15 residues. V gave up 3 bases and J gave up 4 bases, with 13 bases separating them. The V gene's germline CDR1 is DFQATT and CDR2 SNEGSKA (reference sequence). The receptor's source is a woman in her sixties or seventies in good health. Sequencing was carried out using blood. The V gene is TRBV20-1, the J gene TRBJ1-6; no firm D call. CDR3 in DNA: TGCAGTGCTAGGATTCAGGACCTATATAATTCACCCCTCCACTTT. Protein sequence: CSARIQDLYNSPLHF.